This TCR beta chain was sequenced in a study of T cells in Graves' hyperthyroidism and ophthalmopathy. Findings and caveats of the study: Stable hyperthyroidism and ophthalmopathy were separated using 13 V-J signatures.

The CDR3 extends over 16 amino acids. Germline-derived CDR1 and CDR2 are MNHEY and SMNVEV (reference sequence). V gave up 0 bases and J gave up 1 base, with 12 bases separating them. Ten or more counts support this clonotype. Its antigen is not known. Amplified regions were TCR beta CDR3 sequences from RNA transcripts. An initial round of RT-PCR targeting the TCR CDR3 relied on the HTBI primer set. A single record per CDR3 protein comes from TCRdb applying MiXCR to the multiplex PCR reads. Counted here are hundreds of thousands of distinct CDR3 sequences, about 24% occurring once; the ten biggest clones make up 11%.

This chain joins TRBV27 and TRBJ1-1, with D unclear. This receptor was taken from a woman aged 30 to 39 with Graves' ophthalmopathy. Sequenced sample: blood. DNA of the CDR3: TGTGCCAGCAGTTTATCAAAGGTAGTGGGGAACACTGAAGCTTTCTTT. Its translation is CASSLSKVVGNTEAFF.